These T cell receptor beta chains were read from a single sample in a study of T-cell memory formation after mild COVID-19. TCRdb analysed the 5' RACE reads with MiXCR anew, one entry per CDR3 protein. The data hold 200,000 to 250,000 distinct CDR3 sequences, with around 9.5% observed a single time. Input material: PBMCs or a T cell subset sorted from them (not recorded which). Receptor source: a man between 18 and 35 years old who had mild COVID-19 (a few samples of this study predate the infection). Cell type and time point are not known. Both conserved end residues are part of each CDR3. Each record gives: D gene, clone size, CDR3 length, J gene, V gene, CDR3 protein, CDR3 DNA. D genes are given only for firm matches. Some rows mark clone size as missing; the rest say once, few, many or name a class of expanded clone.

TRBD1 - 15 TRBJ1-2 TRBV7-2 CDSSPGGGAIYGYTF TGTGACAGCAGTCCAGGGGGGGGCGCAATCTATGGCTACACCTTC
- once 13 TRBJ2-1 TRBV7-2 CASSSQGSDEQFF TGTGCCAGCAGTTCACAGGGATCCGATGAGCAGTTCTTC
TRBD2 few 17 TRBJ2-5 TRBV7-2 CASSLSSLTSGGETQYF TGTGCCAGCAGCTTAAGTTCCCTGACTAGCGGGGGTGAGACCCAGTACTTC
- many 15 TRBJ2-3 TRBV21-1 CASRELGRPPDTQYF TGTGCCAGCCGCGAACTAGGTCGTCCCCCAGATACGCAGTATTTT
TRBD1 - 14 TRBJ2-2 TRBV10-3 CAIRTGGNTGELFF TGTGCCATCAGGACAGGGGGAAACACCGGGGAGCTGTTTTTT
TRBD2 few 15 TRBJ2-5 TRBV11-2 CASSLVAGGVETQYF TGTGCCAGCAGCTTAGTAGCGGGGGGCGTGGAGACCCAGTACTTC
- - 14 TRBJ2-7 TRBV5-1 CASSLGRGLNEQYF TGCGCCAGCAGCTTGGGACGGGGGCTCAACGAGCAGTACTTC
- many 14 TRBJ2-5 TRBV7-2 CASSLTAYQETQYF TGTGCCAGCAGCTTGACAGCTTACCAAGAGACCCAGTACTTC
- few 15 TRBJ2-1 TRBV24-1 CATSDSAGPYNEQFF TGTGCCACCAGTGATTCCGCAGGTCCTTACAATGAGCAGTTCTTC
- few 14 TRBJ2-7 TRBV5-1 CASSLGPSTYEQYF TGCGCCAGCAGCTTGGGCCCAAGCACCTACGAGCAGTACTTC
- many 12 TRBJ1-2 TRBV7-2 CASSLAVSGYTF TGTGCCAGCAGCCTCGCAGTGTCGGGCTACACCTTC
- - 12 TRBJ1-1 TRBV29-1 CSPTGTGTEAFF TGCAGCCCTACTGGAACGGGGACTGAAGCTTTCTTT
- few 12 TRBJ2-7 TRBV7-9 CASSLLAYEQYF TGTGCCAGCAGCTTATTGGCCTACGAGCAGTACTTC
- - 14 TRBJ2-3 TRBV3-1 CASSSGVQPDTQYF TGTGCCAGCTCGTCGGGGGTCCAACCGGATACGCAGTATTTT
- many 15 TRBJ2-7 TRBV6-2/TRBV6-3 CASSPTPGGLYEQYF TGTGCCAGCAGTCCAACCCCCGGGGGCCTCTACGAGCAGTACTTC
- few 15 TRBJ1-3 TRBV6-5 CASGGDLGGGNTIYF TGTGCCAGCGGCGGGGACCTCGGAGGGGGAAACACCATATATTTT
- many 12 TRBJ2-3 TRBV6-5 CASSQGGNTQYF TGTGCCAGCAGCCAAGGGGGGAATACGCAGTATTTT
TRBD2 - 19 TRBJ2-7 TRBV4-2 CASSQVLAGGRTSTYEQYF TGTGCCAGCAGCCAAGTGTTAGCGGGGGGGCGGACTTCAACCTACGAGCAGTACTTC
- few 13 TRBJ1-1 TRBV20-1 CSASGRGNTEAFF TGCAGTGCTAGCGGGAGAGGGAACACTGAAGCTTTCTTT
- few 14 TRBJ2-5 TRBV6-2/TRBV6-3 CASSYNGGRETQYF TGTGCCAGCAGTTATAACGGGGGACGAGAGACCCAGTACTTC
TRBD1 - 16 TRBJ1-3 TRBV7-9 CASRPTGGASGNTIYF TGTGCCAGCAGGCCGACAGGGGGCGCGTCTGGAAACACCATATATTTT
- few 11 TRBJ1-2 TRBV29-1 CSHGGAEGYTF TGCAGCCACGGGGGCGCGGAGGGCTACACCTTC
- many 14 TRBJ2-3 TRBV20-1 CSAMTGRGTDTQYF TGCAGTGCTATGACAGGGAGGGGCACAGATACGCAGTATTTT
- few 15 TRBJ1-1 TRBV7-2 CASSSHRFPNTEAFF TGTGCCAGCAGCTCCCATCGTTTCCCCAACACTGAAGCTTTCTTT
- many 15 TRBJ1-6 TRBV20-1 CSARGGSDRHSPLHF TGCAGTGCTAGAGGGGGTAGTGACAGACACTCACCCCTCCACTTT
- - 15 TRBJ2-1 TRBV18 CASSPQGAEDNEQFF TGTGCCAGCTCACCACAGGGAGCCGAAGACAATGAGCAGTTCTTC
TRBD2 - 16 TRBJ2-3 TRBV15 CATSREKLAGADTQYF TGTGCCACCAGCAGAGAGAAACTAGCGGGAGCAGATACGCAGTATTTT